This T cell receptor beta chain was obtained from a study of cytomegalovirus exposure and HLA in healthy donors. This PCR relied on a set of 60 Vbeta primers and 13 Jbeta primers. Using immunoSEQ multiplex PCR, the repertoire was profiled, and TCRdb retains in-frame clones only, with some absent. The sample records 200,000 to 250,000 clones, 70% to 85% being singletons. The V end lost 1 base, the J end lost 6 bases, and 7 bases lay between the germline ends. CDR1 PRHDT and CDR2 FYEKMQ come from the germline V gene (reference sequence). There are 13 residues in the CDR3. Study observations and caveats: The authors confirmed in vitro that a few CMV-associated chains were specific for CMV antigens.

This clone was seen only a few times. The antigen remains unidentified. This chain links TRBV13 with TRBJ2-1; D not certain. What was sequenced was PBMCs. The receptor comes from a woman aged 40 to 50 in good health and CMV-seronegative. The CDR3 bases are TGTGCCAGCAGCTTAGCTAGGTTCAATGAGCAGTTCTTC. This encodes CASSLARFNEQFF.